This T cell receptor (beta chain) was recovered during a study of cytomegalovirus exposure and HLA in healthy donors. Germline V CDR1 and CDR2: SGHVS, FNYEAQ. This CDR3 has 16 residues. Trimming pared 1 base from V and 2 bases from J, leaving 15 bases between. The primer mix had 60 Vbeta and 13 Jbeta primers. The authors' processing: Approximately 83 million unique TCR beta chains, 9.5 million to 14 million shared, were counted in a later analysis. Assay: immunoSEQ multiplex PCR; the TCRdb copy retains only in-frame clones and omits some. The DNA was the basis for D and trimming; V, J and clone size are from that table. This sample's table has about 67,000 clones.

This clonotype was sampled from a woman aged 40 to 50 in good health and CMV-seropositive. The source material was PBMCs. The rearrangement joins TRBV7-6 to TRBJ2-7; TRBD1 might be the D (6 bases). The CDR3 region has the DNA TGTGCCAGCAGCTTAGGTATAAGGGGGTCGACCTACGAGCAGTACTTC. It is translated as CASSLGIRGSTYEQYF.